This TCR beta chain was sequenced for a study of T-cell reconstitution after alpha-beta-depleted transplantation in children. V lost 7 bases and J 0 bases, leaving 3 bases between the germline ends. CDR3 length: 12 residues. Germline CDR1 reads LGHNA; CDR2 reads YSLEER. It was with unique molecular identifiers that the TCRbeta library was prepared. TCRdb independently ran MiXCR on the PCR reads; one entry per CDR3 protein. The sample includes under 250,000 distinct CDR3 sequences, under 20% of them seen just once. With respect to this clonotype: The target antigen is unknown.

General study findings and limits: The high TCRbeta diversity at day 60 in some patients came from surviving recipient T cells and thymic progenitors. The authors attributed T-cell counts and diversity one year after transplant mostly to newly produced T cells.

This sequence was found in a male patient aged 2-9 years who had a stem cell transplant for acute lymphoblastic leukemia, so the T cells may come from the graft donor. J is TRBJ2-2 and V is TRBV4-3; D not resolved. The sequencing here drew on PBMCs, mostly from graft donor cells, taken 360 days after TCRalphabeta/CD19-depleted stem cell transplant. The CDR3 reads CASKANTGELFF. For the CDR3, the DNA is TGCGCCAGCAAGGCGAACACCGGGGAGCTGTTTTTT.